This TCR beta chain was obtained from a study of T cells in Graves' hyperthyroidism and ophthalmopathy. The study defined stable Graves' hyperthyroidism as no ophthalmopathy progression within 18 months. Hyperthyroidism had been newly diagnosed in patients aged 18 to 65, and its duration was under 2 months. Losses at the gene ends were 5 bases for V and 10 bases for J; bases not matched to a gene: 6. CDR1 and CDR2 (germline): DFQATT, SNEGSKA (reference sequence). The CDR3 is made up of 13 amino acids. This clonotype was seen repeatedly, ten times or more. Antigen specificity is unknown. Amplified regions were TCR beta CDR3 sequences from RNA transcripts. The study used the HTBI primer set for a first-round RT-PCR of the TCR CDR3. TCRdb called the multiplex PCR reads again in MiXCR, with one record for every CDR3 protein. This table has a few hundred thousand distinct CDR3 sequences, roughly 23% appearing once.

General study findings and limits: Ophthalmopathy was model-predicted a median 6.5 months pre-onset.

The sequenced sample was blood. This chain links TRBV20-1 with TRBJ2-1; the match to TRBD2 covers 12 bases. The TCR originated in a woman in her fifties or sixties with Graves' hyperthyroidism. CDR3 nucleotide sequence: TGCAGTGCTCAAGCCGGGACTAGCGGGGAGCAGTTCTTC. This encodes CSAQAGTSGEQFF.